The clone carrying this T cell receptor (beta chain) was detected only a few times. The antigen is unknown. The germline V and J ends were trimmed by 6 bases and 0 bases, with 6 bases remaining between them. This CDR3 spans 12 amino acids. The entry originates in a study of CD8 T cells in ankylosing spondylitis. The study, taken as a whole, reports: According to the report, clones linked to the disease were significantly enriched in matched synovial fluid samples taken from ankylosing spondylitis patients.

TCRdb called the 5' RACE reads again in MiXCR, with one record for every CDR3 protein. The sample lists about 310,000 distinct CDR3 sequences; about a fifth were seen once. The TCR comes from a female donor with ankylosing spondylitis or in good health (not recorded which). The sample taken for sequencing was blood, either unsorted or a sorted T cell fraction (not recorded which). The chain has TRBV23-1 and TRBJ2-7, with no clear D. TRBV23-1 is marked as an open reading frame, function uncertain. CDR3 DNA: TGCGCCAGCAGACATCTCTCCTACGAGCAGTACTTC. Protein product: CASRHLSYEQYF.